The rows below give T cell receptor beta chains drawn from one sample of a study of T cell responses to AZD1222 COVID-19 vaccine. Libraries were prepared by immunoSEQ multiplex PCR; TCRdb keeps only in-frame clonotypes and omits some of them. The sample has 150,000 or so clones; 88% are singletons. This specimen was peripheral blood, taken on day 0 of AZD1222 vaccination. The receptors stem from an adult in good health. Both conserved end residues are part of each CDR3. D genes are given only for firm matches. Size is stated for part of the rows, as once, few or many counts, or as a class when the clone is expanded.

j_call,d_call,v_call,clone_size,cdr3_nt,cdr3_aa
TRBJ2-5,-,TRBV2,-,TGTGCCAGCAGCTCAAGGGTGGGTGGAGAGACCCAGTACTTC,CASSSRVGGETQYF
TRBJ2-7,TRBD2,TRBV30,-,TGTGCCTGGAGTACGGGGACTAGCGGGAGATACGAGCAGTACTTC,CAWSTGTSGRYEQYF
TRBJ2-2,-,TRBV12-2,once,TGTGCAAGTCTCGGCCCTGACTGGACTAGCGGGAGGCTGAGGAACACCGGGGAGCTGTTTTTT,CASLGPDWTSGRLRNTGELFF
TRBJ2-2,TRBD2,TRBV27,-,TGTGCCAGCAGTTTATTGGTAGCGGGAGAGACCGGGGAGCTGTTTTTT,CASSLLVAGETGELFF
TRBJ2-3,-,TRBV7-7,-,TGTGCTAGCAGCTTAGGGGGGGGTCGGGGAGATACGCAGTATTTT,CASSLGGGRGDTQYF
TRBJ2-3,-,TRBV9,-,TGTGCCAGCAGTACACCTACGGATACGCAGTATTTT,CASSTPTDTQYF
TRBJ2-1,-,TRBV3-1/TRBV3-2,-,TGTGCCAGCAGCCAAGTCCGTAGACTAGTTATGAATGAGCAGTTCTTC,CASSQVRRLVMNEQFF
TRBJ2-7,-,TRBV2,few,TGTGCCAGCGCCACAGGGCCTCCCTCCTACGAGCAGTACTTC,CASATGPPSYEQYF
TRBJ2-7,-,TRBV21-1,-,TGTGCCAGCAGTTACAGGGCTATTAGCTCCTACGAGCAGTACTTC,CASSYRAISSYEQYF
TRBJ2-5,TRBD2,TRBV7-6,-,TGTGCCAGCAGCCGCCTAGCGGGGGCCCCAGAGACCCAGTACTTC,CASSRLAGAPETQYF
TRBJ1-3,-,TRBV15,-,TGTGCCACCGGCAACAAGGGGGGTAACTCTGGAAACACCATATATTTT,CATGNKGGNSGNTIYF
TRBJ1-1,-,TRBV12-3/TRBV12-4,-,TGTGCCAGCAGTCGAATCCAGGGCACTGAAGCTTTCTTT,CASSRIQGTEAFF
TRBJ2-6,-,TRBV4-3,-,TGCGCCAGCAGCCAAGACGTGGGCGCTGGGGCCAACGTCCTGACTTTC,CASSQDVGAGANVLTF
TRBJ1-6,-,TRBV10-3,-,TGTGCCATCAGTGATGAGTATAATTCACCCCTCCACTTT,CAISDEYNSPLHF
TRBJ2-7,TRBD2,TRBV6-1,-,TGTGCCAGCAGTTCGCCGACCCTAGCGGCCTACGAGCAGTACTTC,CASSSPTLAAYEQYF
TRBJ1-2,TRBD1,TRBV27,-,TGTGCCAGCACCACGGGACAGGGCTCCCGTGGTTACACCTTC,CASTTGQGSRGYTF
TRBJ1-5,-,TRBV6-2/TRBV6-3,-,TGTGCCAGCAGTTACGTAGGGAATCAGCCCCAGCATTTT,CASSYVGNQPQHF
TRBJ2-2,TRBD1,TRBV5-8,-,TGTGCCAGCAGCCTTAACAGGGGACCTACCGGGGAGCTGTTTTTT,CASSLNRGPTGELFF
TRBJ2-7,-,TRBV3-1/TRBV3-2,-,TGTGCCAGCAGCCAAAATCCGGGGTCCTACGAGCAGTACTTC,CASSQNPGSYEQYF
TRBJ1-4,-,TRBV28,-,TGTGCCAGCAGCCACACAGGTGGCGGCGAGAAACTGTTTTTT,CASSHTGGGEKLFF
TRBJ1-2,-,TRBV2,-,TGTGCCAGCAGACTCTTTGGGACCTATGGCTACACCTTC,CASRLFGTYGYTF
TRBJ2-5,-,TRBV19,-,TGTGCCAGTAGTTCCGTAACTAGTCCGAGGGAGACCCAGTACTTC,CASSSVTSPRETQYF
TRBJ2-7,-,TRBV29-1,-,TGCAGCGTTGAGGGTAGGGCGGACGAGCAGTACTTC,CSVEGRADEQYF
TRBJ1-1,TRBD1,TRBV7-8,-,TGTGCCAGCAGCTTAGTGACAGGGGAGACTGAAGCTTTCTTT,CASSLVTGETEAFF
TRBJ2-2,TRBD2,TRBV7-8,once,TGTGCCAGCAGCTTATTGGTCGGGCTAGCGGGGGGCGCGAACACCGGGGAGCTGTTTTTT,CASSLLVGLAGGANTGELFF
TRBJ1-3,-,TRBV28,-,TGTGCCAGCAGTTCAGACAGGGGAAACACCATATATTTT,CASSSDRGNTIYF
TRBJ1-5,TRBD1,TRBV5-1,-,TGCGCCAGCAGCTTGGCTGGGACAGCCCTCGGGCAGCCCCAGCATTTT,CASSLAGTALGQPQHF
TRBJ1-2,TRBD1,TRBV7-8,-,TGTGCCAGCAGCTTAGGACAGGGGGATATTGGCTACACCTTC,CASSLGQGDIGYTF
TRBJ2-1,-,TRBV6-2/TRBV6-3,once,TGTGCCAGCAGTAAGGACCCGTGGGATGAGCAGTTCTTC,CASSKDPWDEQFF
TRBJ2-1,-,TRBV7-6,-,TGTGCCAGCAGCTTAGGGTTCGGAGGGTACCCCCACAATGAGCAGTTCTTC,CASSLGFGGYPHNEQFF
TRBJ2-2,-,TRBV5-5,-,TGTGCCAGCAGCTTATGGCGGGTAAACACCGGGGAGCTGTTTTTT,CASSLWRVNTGELFF
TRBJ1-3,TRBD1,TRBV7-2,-,TGTGCCAGCAGCTTAAACAGGGGGCCGGGTGGAAACACCATATATTTT,CASSLNRGPGGNTIYF
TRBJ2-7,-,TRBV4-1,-,TGCGCCAGCAGCCAAGTCGGTCAGGGTGGGGGCGAGCAGTACTTC,CASSQVGQGGGEQYF
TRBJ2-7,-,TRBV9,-,TGTGCCAGCAGCCCAGCGGCAGACTCCTACGAGCAGTACTTC,CASSPAADSYEQYF
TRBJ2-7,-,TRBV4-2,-,TGTGCCAGCAGCCTTCAGTATCCCTTCTACGAGCAGTACTTC,CASSLQYPFYEQYF
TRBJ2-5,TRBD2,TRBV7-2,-,TGTGCCAGCAGCCGTCCAGGGGCGGGAGGAGAGACCCAGTACTTC,CASSRPGAGGETQYF
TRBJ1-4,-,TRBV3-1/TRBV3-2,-,TGTGCCAGCAGCCAATTAACCCCCGGAATAACAACTAATGAAAAACTGTTTTTT,CASSQLTPGITTNEKLFF
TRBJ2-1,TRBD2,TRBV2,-,TGTGCCAGCAGGGAGACTAGCGGGAGAAGCAATGAGCAGTTCTTC,CASRETSGRSNEQFF
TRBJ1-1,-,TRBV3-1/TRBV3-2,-,TGTGCCAGCAGCCAAGAAGGGTCCCGGGCCAGAGGAGCTTTCTTT,CASSQEGSRARGAFF
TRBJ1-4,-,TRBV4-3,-,TGCGCCAGCAGCCAAGCGACAGGTTGGGAAGAAAAACTGTTTTTT,CASSQATGWEEKLFF
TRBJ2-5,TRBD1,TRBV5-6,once,TGTGCCAGCACCCGACCGGGACAGCTAGAGACCCAGTACTTC,CASTRPGQLETQYF
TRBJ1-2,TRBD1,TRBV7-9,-,TGTGCCAGCAGCTTAACAGGGGGCTATGGCTACACCTTC,CASSLTGGYGYTF
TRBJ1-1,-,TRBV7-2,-,TGTGCCAGCAGCTTTGAACGGTCGAACACTGAAGCTTTCTTT,CASSFERSNTEAFF
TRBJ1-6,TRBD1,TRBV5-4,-,TGTGCCAGCAGCCGAACTCCGGGACAGGGGTTAGATTCACCCCTCCACTTT,CASSRTPGQGLDSPLHF
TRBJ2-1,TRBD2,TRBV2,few,TGTGCCAGCAGTGAAGGCGGACTAGCGGGGAGCTCCTACAATGAGCAGTTCTTC,CASSEGGLAGSSYNEQFF
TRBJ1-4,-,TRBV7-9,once,TGTGCCAGCAGCTTAGGCAGGGGTCAAAGTGAAAAACTGTTTTTT,CASSLGRGQSEKLFF
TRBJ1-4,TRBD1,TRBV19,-,TGTGCCAGTAGTCCCGGGACAGGGACGTGGACTAATGAAAAACTGTTTTTT,CASSPGTGTWTNEKLFF
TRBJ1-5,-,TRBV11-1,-,TGTGCCAGCAGCCCCGGACTCTATAGCAATCAGCCCCAGCATTTT,CASSPGLYSNQPQHF
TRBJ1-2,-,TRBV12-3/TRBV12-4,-,TGTGCCAGCAGTTTGGGATCCTATGGCTACACCTTC,CASSLGSYGYTF
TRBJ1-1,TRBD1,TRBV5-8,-,TGTGCCAGCAGCTTGAGTTCGCAAACCTACAGGGGCGCTGAAGCTTTCTTT,CASSLSSQTYRGAEAFF
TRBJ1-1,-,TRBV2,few,TGTGCCAGCAATCCCCGTCAGGGAGAAGCTTTCTTT,CASNPRQGEAFF
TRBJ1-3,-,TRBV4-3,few,TGCGCCAGCAGCCAGGGTTCTCGGATGCCGGGCGGAAACACCATATATTTT,CASSQGSRMPGGNTIYF
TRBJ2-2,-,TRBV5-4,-,TGTGCCAGCAGCTTGAAGGGGGGGACGGGGGAGCTGTTTTTT,CASSLKGGTGELFF
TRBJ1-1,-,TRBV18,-,TGTGCCAGCTCACCATTTGGCAAAAGTAAGGAGATGAACACTGAAGCTTTCTTT,CASSPFGKSKEMNTEAFF
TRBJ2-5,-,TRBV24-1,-,TGTGCCACCAGTGACCCAGACAGGTTCGGAGAGACCCAGTACTTC,CATSDPDRFGETQYF
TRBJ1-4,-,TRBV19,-,TGTGCCAGTAGTATAGATGGTGGAGGGATTGAAAAACTGTTTTTT,CASSIDGGGIEKLFF
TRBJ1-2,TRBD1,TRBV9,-,TGTGCCAGCAGCCAGACAGGGGGTTATGGCTACACCTTC,CASSQTGGYGYTF
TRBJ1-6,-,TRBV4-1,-,TGCGCCAGCAGCCCCCGTCTTGATAGCTCCTATAATTCACCCCTCCACTTT,CASSPRLDSSYNSPLHF
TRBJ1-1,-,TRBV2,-,TGTGCCAGCAGTGAAGAGTTTAGAACTGAAGCTTTCTTT,CASSEEFRTEAFF